This paragraph covers one T cell receptor (beta chain) sequence. For the second PCR, which ran for about 7 to 12 cycles, a sample-barcoded 5' primer and a J-beta primer mix were used. From the 5' RACE reads, TCRdb called clonotypes with MiXCR, one entry per CDR3 protein. The sample includes hundreds of thousands of distinct CDR3 sequences, roughly 44% seen only once; the top ten take about 21%. The CDR3 runs to 15 residues. The authors isolated at least 7 million PBMCs per sample. This sample is part of a study of blood T cells in healthy people across ages. This sequence was found in a man in his fifties or sixties in good health. Sequencing was performed on blood. The chain couples TRBV12-3 or TRBV12-4 to TRBJ2-1; 9 nucleotides align to TRBD2. The J call is uncertain, as TRBJ2-7 better fits the DNA end. The CDR3 protein is CASSRLAGFYNEQYF. The CDR3 nucleotides read TGTGCCAGCAGTCGGCTAGCGGGGTTCTACAATGAGCAGTACTTC.